One sample yielded the 6 T cell receptor beta chains listed below, sequenced in a study of blood T cell repertoires in COVID-19. Some clones are missing from TCRdb's copy, which holds only in-frame ones; the method was immunoSEQ multiplex PCR. The repertoire has a few hundred thousand clones, 70% to 90% of them found once; the top ten carry around 7.2%. Sequenced material: peripheral blood. These receptors were taken from a human donor in a cohort sampled during active COVID-19.

CDR3 amino acids: CASSPKGGATGAFF. The CDR3 DNA is TGTGCCAGCAGCCCGAAAGGGGGGGCCACAGGGGCTTTCTTT. This chain connects TRBV5-4 to TRBJ1-1, with TRBD1 as a possible D gene (6 bases). V was trimmed by 4 bases and J by 11 bases, leaving 21 bases between them. The CDR3 is 14 residues long. CDR1 SGHNT and CDR2 YYREEE come from the germline V gene (reference sequence).

CDR3 sequence: CASSESYGTSYEQYF. The DNA of the CDR3 is TGCGCCAGCAGTGAGTCGTACGGGACATCCTACGAGCAGTACTTC. The chain recombines TRBV10-1 with TRBJ2-7, with D perhaps TRBD1 (6 bases). V gave up 0 bases and J gave up 1 base, with 10 bases separating them. Germline CDR1 reads WNHNN; CDR2 reads SYGVQD (reference sequence). The CDR3 sequence is 15 residues long.

The CDR3 DNA sequence: TGTGCCAGCAGTGAAGGTTTTATTTGGGGGGACTCCTACAATGAGCAGTTCTTC. It yields the protein CASSEGFIWGDSYNEQFF. This sequence joins TRBV2 and TRBJ2-1; tentatively, D is TRBD2 (6 bases). The V and J ends lost 1 base and 0 bases respectively, with 16 bases between them. Germline CDR1 SNHLY, CDR2 FYNNEI. The CDR3 has 18 amino acids.

The J gene is TRBJ1-1, the V gene TRBV9; 9 nucleotides agree with TRBD1. CDR3 length equals 15 residues. The V and J ends lost 3 bases and 1 base, in that order; junction bases with no gene match: 4. Germline assignment: CDR1 SGDLS and CDR2 YYNGEE. CDR3 region: CASSDRGQGNTEAFF. The CDR3 DNA reads TGTGCCAGCAGCGACAGGGGGCAAGGGAACACTGAAGCTTTCTTT.

J is TRBJ1-2 and V is TRBV6-6; perhaps TRBD1 as D (6 bases). CDR1 and CDR2 (germline): MNHNY, SVGAGI (reference sequence). CDR3 length equals 13 residues. V shed 2 bases and J shed 2 bases, with 6 bases lying between them. CDR3 sequence reads: CASSYTGNYGYTF. CDR3 nucleotide sequence: TGTGCCAGCAGTTACACAGGGAACTATGGCTACACCTTC.

The chain uses TRBV25-1 and TRBJ1-4, with TRBD1 matching 7 bases. CDR3 length: 14 residues. CDR1 and CDR2 from the germline V gene are MGHDK and SYGVNS. The trim removed 7 bases at V and 3 bases at J, leaving 5 bases unmatched. The CDR3 here is CASTRQGANEKLFF. The CDR3 DNA is TGTGCCAGCACCCGACAGGGTGCTAATGAAAAACTGTTTTTT.